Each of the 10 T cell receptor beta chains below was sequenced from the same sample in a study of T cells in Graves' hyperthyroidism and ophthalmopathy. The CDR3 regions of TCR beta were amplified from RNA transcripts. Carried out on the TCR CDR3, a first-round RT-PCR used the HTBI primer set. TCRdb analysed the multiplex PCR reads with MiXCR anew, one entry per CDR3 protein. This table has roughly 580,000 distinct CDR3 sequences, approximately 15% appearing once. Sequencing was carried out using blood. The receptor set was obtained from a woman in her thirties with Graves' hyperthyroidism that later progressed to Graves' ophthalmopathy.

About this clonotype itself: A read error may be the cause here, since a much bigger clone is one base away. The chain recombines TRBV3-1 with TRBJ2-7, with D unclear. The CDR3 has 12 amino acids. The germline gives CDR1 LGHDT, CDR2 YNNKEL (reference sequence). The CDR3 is CASSQDPSEQCF. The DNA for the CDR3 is TGTGCCAGCAGCCAAGATCCGTCCGAGCAGTGCTTC.

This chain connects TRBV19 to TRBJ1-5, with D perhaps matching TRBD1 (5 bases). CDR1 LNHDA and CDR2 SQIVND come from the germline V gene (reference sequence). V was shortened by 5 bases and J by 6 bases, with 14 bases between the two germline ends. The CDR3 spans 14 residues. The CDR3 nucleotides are TGTGCCAGTAGTCGTACCAGGGACCCTCAGCCCCAGCATTTT. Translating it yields CASSRTRDPQPQHF.

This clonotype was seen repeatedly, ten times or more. CDR3 sequence: CASSQGPGQLNQPQHF. Here the CDR3 DNA reads TGTGCCAGCAGCCAAGGACCGGGACAGCTAAATCAGCCCCAGCATTTT. The J gene is TRBJ1-5, the V gene TRBV3-1; 7 nucleotides align to TRBD1. This CDR3 comprises 16 residues. Germline-derived CDR1 and CDR2 are LGHDT and YNNKEL (reference sequence). The V segment lost 1 base and the J segment 4 bases; nucleotides outside the gene matches: 7.

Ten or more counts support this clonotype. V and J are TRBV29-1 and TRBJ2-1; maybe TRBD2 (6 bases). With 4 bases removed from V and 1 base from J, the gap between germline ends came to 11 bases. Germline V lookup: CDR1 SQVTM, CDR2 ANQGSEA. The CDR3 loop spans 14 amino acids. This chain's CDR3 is CSVVGGRSYNEQFF. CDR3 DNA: TGCAGCGTTGTGGGGGGTCGGTCCTACAATGAGCAGTTCTTC.

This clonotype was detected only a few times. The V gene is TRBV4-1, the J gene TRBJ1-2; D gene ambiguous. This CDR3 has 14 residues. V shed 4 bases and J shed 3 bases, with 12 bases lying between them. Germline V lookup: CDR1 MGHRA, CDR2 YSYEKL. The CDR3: CASSPQDTYYGYTF. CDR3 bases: TGCGCCAGCAGCCCTCAAGACACCTACTATGGCTACACCTTC.

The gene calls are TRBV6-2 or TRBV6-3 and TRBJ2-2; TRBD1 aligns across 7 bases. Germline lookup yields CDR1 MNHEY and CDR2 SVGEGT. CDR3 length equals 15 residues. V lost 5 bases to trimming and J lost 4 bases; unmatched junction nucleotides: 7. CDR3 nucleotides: TGTGCCAGCAGTCTACAGGGGTCGGGCACCGGGGAGCTGTTTTTT. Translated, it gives CASSLQGSGTGELFF.

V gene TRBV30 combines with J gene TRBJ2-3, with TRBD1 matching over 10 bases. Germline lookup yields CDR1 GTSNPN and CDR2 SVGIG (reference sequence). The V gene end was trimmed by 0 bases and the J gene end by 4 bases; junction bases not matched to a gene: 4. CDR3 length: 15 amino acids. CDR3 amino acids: CAWSVKGQGSDTQYF. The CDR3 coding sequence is TGTGCCTGGAGTGTTAAGGGACAGGGGTCAGATACGCAGTATTTT.

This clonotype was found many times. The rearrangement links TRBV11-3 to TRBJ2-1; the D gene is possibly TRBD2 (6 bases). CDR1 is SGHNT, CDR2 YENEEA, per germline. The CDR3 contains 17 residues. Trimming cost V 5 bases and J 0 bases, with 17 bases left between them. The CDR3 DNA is TGTGCCAGCAGCCCTCGGTTCATCGGGAGCTCCTACAATGAGCAGTTCTTC. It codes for CASSPRFIGSSYNEQFF.

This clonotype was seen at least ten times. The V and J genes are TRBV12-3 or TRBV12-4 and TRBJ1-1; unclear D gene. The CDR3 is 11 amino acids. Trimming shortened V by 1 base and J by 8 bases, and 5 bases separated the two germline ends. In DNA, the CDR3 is TGTGCCAGCAGTTTAGGCATGGAAGCTTTCTTT. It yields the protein CASSLGMEAFF.

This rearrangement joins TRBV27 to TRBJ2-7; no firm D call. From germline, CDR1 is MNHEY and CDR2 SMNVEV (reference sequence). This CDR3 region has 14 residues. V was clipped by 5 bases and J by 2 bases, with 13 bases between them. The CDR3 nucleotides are TGTGCCAGCAGTGCGGAAAGGGTCGCCTACGAGCAGTACTTC. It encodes CASSAERVAYEQYF.